Listed here is a single TCR beta chain. Antigen: not known. These data come from a study of T cells in localized non-small cell lung cancer. Whole-study results and caveats: Across samples, adjacent lung featured a median approximately 60 of the top 100 tumor clones. Adjacent uninvolved lung tissue had the highest T cell clonality, exceeding tumor. A raised T cell density in blood coincided with lengthier overall survival. Investigators sequenced only a single tumor region, leaving heterogeneity possible.

Clones were read by immunoSEQ multiplex PCR, and TCRdb kept only the in-frame ones, dropping some. This sample has approximately 4,500 clones; around 94% occur once, and the top ten carry around 2.9%. Germline V gene lookup returns CDR1 WNHNN and CDR2 SYGVQD (reference sequence). The CDR3 consists of 13 residues. V dropped 2 bases and J dropped 7 bases, with 9 bases sitting between them. This receptor was identified in a woman aged 40-70 years with stage I lung adenocarcinoma. The chain couples TRBV10-1 to TRBJ2-1, with D possibly matching TRBD2 (6 bases). This sample comprised peripheral blood, obtained before any cancer treatment. As DNA, the CDR3 is TGCGCCAGCAGTGAGGAGGGGAGGAATGAGCAGTTCTTC. Residues: CASSEEGRNEQFF.